A single sample gave rise to the 2 T cell receptor beta chains below, sequenced in a study of T cell clones after liver transplantation. This table comes from immunoSEQ multiplex PCR, and its TCRdb copy is limited to in-frame clones, with some not included. Counted here are roughly 20,000 clones, over 75% occurring once; the ten biggest clones make up 10% to 15%. The input for sequencing was CD8+ T cells from blood, taken before liver transplant. Every receptor here comes from a human donor who received a liver transplant.

The chain joins TRBV28 to TRBJ2-7, with D tentatively TRBD1 (5 bases). This CDR3 contains 15 residues. In germline, CDR1 is MDHEN, CDR2 SYDVKM. The ends were cut back, 5 bases at V and 2 bases at J, with 16 bases in the middle. The CDR3 loop reads CASSAPRQLTYEQYF. As DNA, the CDR3 is TGTGCCAGCAGTGCGCCTAGACAGCTCACCTACGAGCAGTACTTC.

V usage is TRBV27 and J usage is TRBJ2-2; D is undetermined. CDR1 and CDR2 from the germline V gene are MNHEY and SMNVEV (reference sequence). Between the trimmed V and J ends, which lost 2 bases and 2 bases, there was a span of 6 bases. The CDR3 covers 14 residues. As DNA, the CDR3 is TGTGCCAGCAGTTTAAGTGCAAACACCGGGGAGCTGTTTTTT. Amino acids: CASSLSANTGELFF.